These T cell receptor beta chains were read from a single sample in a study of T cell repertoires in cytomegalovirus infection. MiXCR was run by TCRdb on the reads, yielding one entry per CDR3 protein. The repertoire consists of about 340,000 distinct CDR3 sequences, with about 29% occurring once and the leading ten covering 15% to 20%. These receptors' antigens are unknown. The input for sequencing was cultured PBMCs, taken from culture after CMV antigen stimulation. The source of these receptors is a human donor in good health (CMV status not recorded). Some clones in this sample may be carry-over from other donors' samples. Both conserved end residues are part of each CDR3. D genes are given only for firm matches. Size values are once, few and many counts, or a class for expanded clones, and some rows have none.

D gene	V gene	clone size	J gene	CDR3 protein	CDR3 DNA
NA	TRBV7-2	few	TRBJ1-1	CASSLGDGAAFF	TGTGCCAGCAGCTTAGGGGACGGGGCTGCTTTCTTT
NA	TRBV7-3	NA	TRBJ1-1	CASSPGPSGTEAFF	TGTGCCAGCAGCCCCGGACCTTCGGGCACTGAAGCTTTCTTT
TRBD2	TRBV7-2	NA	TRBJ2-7	CASSDGRASYEQYF	TGTGCCAGCAGCGACGGGAGGGCCTCTTACGAGCAGTACTTC
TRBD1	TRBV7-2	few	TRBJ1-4	CASSSRTGTNEKLFF	TGTGCCAGCAGCTCCCGGACAGGGACTAATGAAAAACTGTTTTTT
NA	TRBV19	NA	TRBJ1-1	CARTCRRCQGGTEAFF	TGTGCCAGAACCTGCCGTCGGTGCCAGGGAGGAACTGAAGCTTTCTTT
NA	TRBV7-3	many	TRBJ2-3	CASSSNTDTQYF	TGTGCCAGCAGCTCTAACACAGATACGCAGTATTTT
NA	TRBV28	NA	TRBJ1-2	CASSSQPYNGYTF	TGTGCCAGCAGTTCCCAGCCCTATAATGGCTACACCTTC
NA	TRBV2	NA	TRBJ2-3	CASSDQETDTQYF	TGTGCCAGCAGTGACCAGGAAACAGATACGCAGTATTTT
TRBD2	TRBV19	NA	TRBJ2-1	CASSMTGGRRANEQFF	TGTGCCAGTAGTATGACGGGGGGGCGACGTGCGAATGAGCAGTTCTTC
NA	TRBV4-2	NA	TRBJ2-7	CASSQDPGTAGEQYF	TGTGCCAGCAGCCAAGATCCGGGGACAGCGGGGGAGCAGTACTTC
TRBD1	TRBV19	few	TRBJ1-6	CATSGQNSPLHF	TGTGCCACCTCGGGACAGAATTCACCCCTCCACTTT
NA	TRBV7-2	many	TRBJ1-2	CASSLGNFQGTSSYTF	TGTGCCAGCAGCTTAGGCAACTTCCAAGGGACATCGTCATACACCTTC
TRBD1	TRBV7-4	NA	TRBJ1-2	CASSYRRGSLVRETLGYTF	TGTGCCAGCAGCTACCGCAGGGGGTCGTTAGTTCGCGAAACGCTGGGCTACACCTTC
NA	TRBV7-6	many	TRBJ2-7	CASSFTSLGRGSHEQYF	TGTGCCAGCAGCTTCACCTCCCTAGGAAGGGGGTCCCACGAGCAGTACTTC
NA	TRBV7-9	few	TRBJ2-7	CASSSTGVSYEQYF	TGTGCCAGCAGCTCGACCGGGGTCTCCTACGAGCAGTACTTC
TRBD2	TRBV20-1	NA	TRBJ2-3	CSAIAPGLAGIDTQYF	TGCAGTGCTATTGCCCCGGGACTAGCGGGGATAGATACGCAGTATTTT
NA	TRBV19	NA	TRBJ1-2	CASRTGKVGTSHYGYTF	TGTGCCAGTAGAACGGGGAAGGTCGGAACTAGCCACTATGGCTACACCTTC
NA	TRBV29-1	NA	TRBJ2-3	CSVDSDRTSGTDTQYF	TGCAGCGTTGATAGCGACAGGACAAGTGGCACAGATACGCAGTATTTT
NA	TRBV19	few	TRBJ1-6	CASTLGQISPLHF	TGTGCCAGTACTCTGGGGCAGATTTCACCCCTCCACTTT
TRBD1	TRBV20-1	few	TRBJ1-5	CSARKDRGHKPQHF	TGCAGTGCTAGAAAAGACAGGGGGCATAAGCCCCAGCATTTT
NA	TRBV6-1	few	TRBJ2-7	CASSREEAVYEQYF	TGTGCCAGCAGCAGGGAGGAGGCGGTTTACGAGCAGTACTTC
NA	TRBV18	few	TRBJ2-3	CASSPLFPGERTDTQYF	TGTGCCAGCTCACCCCTTTTTCCAGGGGAACGGACAGATACGCAGTATTTT
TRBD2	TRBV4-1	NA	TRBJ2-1	CASSQGTLAASYNEQFF	TGCGCCAGCAGCCAAGGTACACTAGCGGCTTCCTACAATGAGCAGTTCTTC
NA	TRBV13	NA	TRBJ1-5	CASSQAGVQPQHF	TGTGCCAGCAGCCAAGCGGGGGTTCAGCCCCAGCATTTT
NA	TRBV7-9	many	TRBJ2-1	CASSLGRQATLNNEQFF	TGTGCCAGCAGCTTAGGACGACAGGCAACTTTAAACAATGAGCAGTTCTTC
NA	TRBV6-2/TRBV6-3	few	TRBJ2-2	CASRPTGPGELFF	TGTGCCAGCAGACCAACAGGGCCCGGGGAGCTGTTTTTT
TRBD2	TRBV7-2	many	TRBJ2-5	CASSLRLAGTETQYF	TGTGCCAGCAGCTTAAGGCTAGCGGGAACAGAGACCCAGTACTTC
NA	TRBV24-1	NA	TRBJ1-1	CATRATGTQNTEAFF	TGTGCCACGAGAGCCACCGGGACACAGAACACTGAAGCTTTCTTT
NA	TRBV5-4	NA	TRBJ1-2	CASSLGMQGNYGYTF	TGTGCCAGCAGCTTGGGCATGCAGGGTAACTATGGCTACACCTTC
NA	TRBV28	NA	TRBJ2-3	CASRPPGTRGTDTQYF	TGTGCCAGCAGACCTCCAGGGACGCGGGGCACAGATACGCAGTATTTT
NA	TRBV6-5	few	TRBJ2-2	CASSYSTDTGELFF	TGTGCCAGCAGTTACTCGACAGACACCGGGGAGCTGTTTTTT
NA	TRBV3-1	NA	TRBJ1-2	CASSQDSFPVNYGYTF	TGTGCCAGCAGCCAAGATAGTTTCCCGGTGAACTATGGCTACACCTTC
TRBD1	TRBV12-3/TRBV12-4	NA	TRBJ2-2	CASSPTGGNTGELFF	TGTGCCAGCAGCCCTACAGGGGGCAACACCGGGGAGCTGTTTTTT
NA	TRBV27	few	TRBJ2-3	CASSIGKQRDTQYF	TGTGCCAGCAGTATAGGGAAGCAGAGAGATACGCAGTATTTT
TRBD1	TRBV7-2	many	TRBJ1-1	CASSPDRTNTEAFF	TGTGCCAGCAGTCCGGACAGGACCAACACTGAAGCTTTCTTT
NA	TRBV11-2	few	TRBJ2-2	CASGSVGSGELFF	TGTGCGAGCGGAAGTGTGGGTTCCGGGGAGCTGTTTTTT
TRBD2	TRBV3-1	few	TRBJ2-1	CASSQERTRLGEQFF	TGTGCCAGCAGCCAAGAAAGGACTAGATTGGGTGAGCAGTTCTTC
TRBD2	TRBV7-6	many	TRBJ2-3	CASSLTSGGLASTDTQYF	TGTGCCAGCAGCCTTACCAGTGGGGGACTAGCGAGCACAGATACGCAGTATTTT
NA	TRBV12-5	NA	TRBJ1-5	CASGLVVRGRQINQPQHF	TGTGCTAGTGGTTTGGTAGTTAGAGGACGGCAGATCAATCAGCCCCAGCATTTT
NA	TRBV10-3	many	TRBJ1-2	CAIGGGAHYGYTF	TGTGCCATCGGAGGAGGGGCACACTATGGCTACACCTTC
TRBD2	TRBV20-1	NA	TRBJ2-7	CSARDPGLAGTYEQYF	TGCAGTGCTAGAGATCCGGGACTAGCGGGAACCTACGAGCAGTACTTC
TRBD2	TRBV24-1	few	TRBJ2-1	CATSDLASGIMDEQFF	TGTGCCACCAGTGATTTGGCTAGCGGGATTATGGATGAGCAGTTCTTC
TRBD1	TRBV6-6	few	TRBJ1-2	CASISGTGGEGYTF	TGTGCCAGCATCTCCGGGACAGGGGGCGAAGGCTACACCTTC
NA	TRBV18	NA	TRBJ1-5	CASSPSQQNQPQHF	TGTGCCAGCTCACCAAGTCAGCAGAATCAGCCCCAGCATTTT